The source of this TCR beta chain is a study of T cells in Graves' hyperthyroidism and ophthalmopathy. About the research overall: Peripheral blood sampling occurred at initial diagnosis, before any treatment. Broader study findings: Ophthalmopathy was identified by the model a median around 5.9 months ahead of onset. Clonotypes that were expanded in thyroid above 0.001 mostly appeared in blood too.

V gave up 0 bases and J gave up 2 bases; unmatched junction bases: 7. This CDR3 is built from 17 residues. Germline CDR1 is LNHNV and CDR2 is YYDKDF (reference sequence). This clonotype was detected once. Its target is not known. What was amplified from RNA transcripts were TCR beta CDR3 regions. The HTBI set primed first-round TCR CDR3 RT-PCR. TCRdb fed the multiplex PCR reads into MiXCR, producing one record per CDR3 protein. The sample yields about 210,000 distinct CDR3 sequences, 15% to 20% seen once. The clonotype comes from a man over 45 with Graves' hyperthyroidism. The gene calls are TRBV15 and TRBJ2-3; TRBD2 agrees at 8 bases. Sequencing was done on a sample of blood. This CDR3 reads CATSRDGERELTDTQYF. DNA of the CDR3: TGTGCCACCAGCAGAGATGGGGAGCGGGAGCTCACAGATACGCAGTATTTT.